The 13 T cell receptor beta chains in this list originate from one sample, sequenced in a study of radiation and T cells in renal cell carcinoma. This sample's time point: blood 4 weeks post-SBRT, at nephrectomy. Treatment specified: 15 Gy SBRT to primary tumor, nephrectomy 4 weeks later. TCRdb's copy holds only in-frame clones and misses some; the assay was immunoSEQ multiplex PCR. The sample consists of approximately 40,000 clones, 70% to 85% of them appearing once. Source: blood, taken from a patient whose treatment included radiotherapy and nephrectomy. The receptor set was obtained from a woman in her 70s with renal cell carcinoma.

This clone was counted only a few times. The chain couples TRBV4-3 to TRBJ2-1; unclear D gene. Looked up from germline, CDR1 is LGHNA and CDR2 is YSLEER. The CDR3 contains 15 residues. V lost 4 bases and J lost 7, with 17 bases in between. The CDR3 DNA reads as TGCGCCAGCAGCCTTGACCTTTCGGTTCTGAATGAGCAGTTCTTC. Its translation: CASSLDLSVLNEQFF.

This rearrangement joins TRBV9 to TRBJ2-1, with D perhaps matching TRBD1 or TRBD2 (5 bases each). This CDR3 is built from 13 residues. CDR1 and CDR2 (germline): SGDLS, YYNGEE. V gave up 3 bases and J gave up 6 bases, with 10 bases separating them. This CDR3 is CASSALGGNEQFF. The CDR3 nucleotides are TGTGCCAGCAGCGCCCTTGGGGGCAATGAGCAGTTCTTC.

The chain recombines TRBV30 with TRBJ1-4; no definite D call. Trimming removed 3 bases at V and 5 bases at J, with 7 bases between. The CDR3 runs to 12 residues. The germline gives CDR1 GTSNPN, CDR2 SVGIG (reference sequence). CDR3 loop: CAWSSANEKLFF. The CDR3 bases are TGTGCCTGGAGCTCAGCAAATGAAAAACTGTTTTTT. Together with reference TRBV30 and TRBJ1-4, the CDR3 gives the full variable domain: SQTIHQWPATLVQPVGSPLSLECTVEGTSNPNLYWYRQAAGRGLQLLFYSVGIGQISSEVPQNLSASRPQDRQFILSSKKLLLSDSGFYLCAWSSANEKLFFGSGTQLSVL.

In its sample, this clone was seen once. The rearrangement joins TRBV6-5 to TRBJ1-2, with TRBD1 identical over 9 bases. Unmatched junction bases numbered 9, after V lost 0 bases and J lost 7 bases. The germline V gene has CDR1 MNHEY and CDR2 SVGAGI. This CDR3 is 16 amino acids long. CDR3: CASSYSWGQGLSGYTF. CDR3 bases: TGTGCCAGCAGTTACTCGTGGGGACAGGGCCTCAGTGGCTACACCTTC.

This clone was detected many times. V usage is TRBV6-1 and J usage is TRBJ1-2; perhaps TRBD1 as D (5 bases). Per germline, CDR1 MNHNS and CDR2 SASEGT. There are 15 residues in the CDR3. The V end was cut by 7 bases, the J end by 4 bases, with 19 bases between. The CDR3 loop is CASKERAAGGYGYTF. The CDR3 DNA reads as TGTGCCAGCAAAGAACGGGCAGCCGGGGGCTATGGCTACACCTTC.

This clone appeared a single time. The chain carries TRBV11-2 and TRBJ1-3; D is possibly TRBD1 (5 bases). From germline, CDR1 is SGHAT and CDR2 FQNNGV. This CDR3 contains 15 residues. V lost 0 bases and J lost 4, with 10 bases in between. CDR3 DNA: TGTGCCAGCAGCTTAGATCGGGCAGGGGGAAACACCATATATTTT. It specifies CASSLDRAGGNTIYF.

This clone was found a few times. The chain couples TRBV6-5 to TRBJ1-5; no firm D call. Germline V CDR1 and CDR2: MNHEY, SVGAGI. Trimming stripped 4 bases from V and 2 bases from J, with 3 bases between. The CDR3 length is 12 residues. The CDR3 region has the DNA TGTGCCAGCAGTTCCCGCAATCAGCCCCAGCATTTT. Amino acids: CASSSRNQPQHF.

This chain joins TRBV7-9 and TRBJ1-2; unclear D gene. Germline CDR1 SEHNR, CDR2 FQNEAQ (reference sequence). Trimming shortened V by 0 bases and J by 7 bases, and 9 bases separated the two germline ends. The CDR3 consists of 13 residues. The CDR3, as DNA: TGTGCCAGCAGCTTAGCCTCCGGGTCTGGCTACACCTTC. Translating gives CASSLASGSGYTF.

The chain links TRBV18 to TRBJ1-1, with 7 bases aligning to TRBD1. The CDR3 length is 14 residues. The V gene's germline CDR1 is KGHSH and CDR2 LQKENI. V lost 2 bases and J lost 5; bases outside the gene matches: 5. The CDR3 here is CASSPEGAGTEAFF. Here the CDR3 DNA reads TGTGCCAGCTCACCAGAGGGGGCAGGGACTGAAGCTTTCTTT.

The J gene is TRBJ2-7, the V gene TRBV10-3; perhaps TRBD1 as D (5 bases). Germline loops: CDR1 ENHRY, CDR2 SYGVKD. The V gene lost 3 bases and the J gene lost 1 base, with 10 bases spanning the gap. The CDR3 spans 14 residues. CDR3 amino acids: CAISETAGSYEQYF. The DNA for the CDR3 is TGTGCCATCAGTGAAACGGCAGGGTCCTACGAGCAGTACTTC.

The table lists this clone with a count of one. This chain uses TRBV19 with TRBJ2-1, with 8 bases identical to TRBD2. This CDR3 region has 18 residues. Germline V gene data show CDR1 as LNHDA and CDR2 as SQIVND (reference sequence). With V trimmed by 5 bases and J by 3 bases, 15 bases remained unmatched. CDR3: CASSGGRLAPQLYNEQFF. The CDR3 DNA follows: TGTGCCAGTAGTGGGGGGAGACTAGCGCCCCAACTCTACAATGAGCAGTTCTTC.

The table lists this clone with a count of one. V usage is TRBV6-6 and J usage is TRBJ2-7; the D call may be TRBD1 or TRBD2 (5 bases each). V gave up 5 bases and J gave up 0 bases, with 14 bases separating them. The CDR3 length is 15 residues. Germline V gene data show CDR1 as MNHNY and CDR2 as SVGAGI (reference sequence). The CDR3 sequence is CASSAGAGSSYEQYF. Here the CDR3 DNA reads TGTGCCAGCAGTGCTGGCGCAGGGAGCTCCTACGAGCAGTACTTC.

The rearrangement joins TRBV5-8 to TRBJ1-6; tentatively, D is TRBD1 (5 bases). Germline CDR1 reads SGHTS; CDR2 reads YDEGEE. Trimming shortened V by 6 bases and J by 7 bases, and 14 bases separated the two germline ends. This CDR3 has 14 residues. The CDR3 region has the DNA TGTGCCAGCATCTACCGGGGGGGAAATTCACCCCTCCACTTT. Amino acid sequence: CASIYRGGNSPLHF.